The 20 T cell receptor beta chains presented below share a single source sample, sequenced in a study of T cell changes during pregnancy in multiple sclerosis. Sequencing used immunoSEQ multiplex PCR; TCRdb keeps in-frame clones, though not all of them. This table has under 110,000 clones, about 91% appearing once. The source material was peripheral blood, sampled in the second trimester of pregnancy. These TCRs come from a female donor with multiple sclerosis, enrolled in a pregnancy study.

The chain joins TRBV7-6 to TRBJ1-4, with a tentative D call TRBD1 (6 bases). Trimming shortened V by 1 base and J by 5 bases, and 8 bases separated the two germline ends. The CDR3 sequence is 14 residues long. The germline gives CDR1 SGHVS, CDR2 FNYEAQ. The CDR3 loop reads CASSLGQGNEKLFF. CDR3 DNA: TGTGCCAGCAGCTTAGGCCAGGGGAATGAAAAACTGTTTTTT.

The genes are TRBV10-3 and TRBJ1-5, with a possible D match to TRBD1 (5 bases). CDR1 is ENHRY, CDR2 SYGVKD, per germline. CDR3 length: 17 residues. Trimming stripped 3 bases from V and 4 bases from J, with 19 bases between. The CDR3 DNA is TGTGCCATCAGTGACCCCCCCGGGGGACCCGGTAATCAGCCCCAGCATTTT. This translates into CAISDPPGGPGNQPQHF.

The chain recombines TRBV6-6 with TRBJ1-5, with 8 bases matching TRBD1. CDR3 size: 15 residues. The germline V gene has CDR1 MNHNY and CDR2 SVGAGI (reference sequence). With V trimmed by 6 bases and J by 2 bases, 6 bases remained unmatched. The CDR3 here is CASSLRGPGNQPQHF. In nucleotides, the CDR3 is TGTGCCAGCAGCCTCAGGGGGCCGGGCAATCAGCCCCAGCATTTT.

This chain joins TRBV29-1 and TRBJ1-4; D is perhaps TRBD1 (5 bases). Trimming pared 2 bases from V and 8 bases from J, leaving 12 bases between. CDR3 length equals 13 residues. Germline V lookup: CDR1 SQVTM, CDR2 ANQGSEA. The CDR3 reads CSVESREGEKLFF. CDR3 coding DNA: TGCAGCGTTGAATCCAGGGAAGGCGAAAAACTGTTTTTT. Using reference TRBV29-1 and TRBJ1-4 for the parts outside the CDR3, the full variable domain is SAVISQKPSRDICQRGTSLTIQCQVDSQVTMMFWYRQQPGQSLTLIATANQGSEATYESGFVIDKFPISRPNLTFSTLTVSNMSPEDSSIYLCSVESREGEKLFFGSGTQLSVL.

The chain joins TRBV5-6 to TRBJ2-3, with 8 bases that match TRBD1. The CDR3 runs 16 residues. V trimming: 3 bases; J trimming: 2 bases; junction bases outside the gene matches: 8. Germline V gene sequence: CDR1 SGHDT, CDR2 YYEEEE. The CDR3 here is CASSYRTGTFTDTQYF. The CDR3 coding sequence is TGTGCCAGCAGCTACAGGACAGGGACCTTCACAGATACGCAGTATTTT.

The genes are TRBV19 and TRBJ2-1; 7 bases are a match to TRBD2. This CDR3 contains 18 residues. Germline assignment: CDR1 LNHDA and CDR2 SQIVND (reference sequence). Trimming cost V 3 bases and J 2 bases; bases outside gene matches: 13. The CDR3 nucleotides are TGTGCCAGTAGTATGCAGGGCAGCGTCGCGGGAGCCTACAATGAGCAGTTCTTC. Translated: CASSMQGSVAGAYNEQFF.

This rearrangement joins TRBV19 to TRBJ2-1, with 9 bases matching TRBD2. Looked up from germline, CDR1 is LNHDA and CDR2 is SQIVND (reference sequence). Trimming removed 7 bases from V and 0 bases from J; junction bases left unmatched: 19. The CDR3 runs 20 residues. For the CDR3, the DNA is TGTGCCAGTACCTACCCGCGACGGACTAGCGAGGGAAGCTCCTACAATGAGCAGTTCTTC. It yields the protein CASTYPRRTSEGSSYNEQFF.

CDR3 region: CASRSQGLTGELFF. Written as DNA, the CDR3 is TGCGCCAGCAGGTCGCAGGGGCTAACCGGGGAGCTGTTTTTT. This chain connects TRBV5-1 to TRBJ2-2, with D perhaps TRBD1 (6 bases). The CDR3 spans 14 residues. Trimming removed 5 bases from V and 5 bases from J, with 13 bases in between. The germline V gene encodes CDR1 SGHRS and CDR2 YFSETQ.

The CDR3: CAISMTMGQGARGSTEAFF. Here the CDR3 DNA reads TGTGCCATCAGTATGACGATGGGACAGGGGGCGCGGGGATCCACTGAAGCTTTCTTT. The rearrangement joins TRBV10-3 to TRBJ1-1; 12 bases align to TRBD1. V gave up 5 bases and J gave up 4 bases; unmatched junction bases: 17. CDR1 is ENHRY, CDR2 SYGVKD, per germline. The length of the CDR3 is 19 residues.

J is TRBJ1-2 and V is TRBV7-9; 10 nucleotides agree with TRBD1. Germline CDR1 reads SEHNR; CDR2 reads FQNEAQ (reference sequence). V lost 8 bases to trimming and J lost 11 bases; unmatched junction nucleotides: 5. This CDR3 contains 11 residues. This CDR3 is CASGTGEVYTF. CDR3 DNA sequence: TGTGCCAGCGGGACAGGGGAGGTGTACACCTTC.

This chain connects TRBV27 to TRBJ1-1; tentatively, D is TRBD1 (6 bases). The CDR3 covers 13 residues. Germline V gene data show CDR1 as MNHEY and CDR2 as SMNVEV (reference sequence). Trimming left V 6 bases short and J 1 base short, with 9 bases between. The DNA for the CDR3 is TGTGCCAGCAGCCGGACAGAGAACACTGAAGCTTTCTTT. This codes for CASSRTENTEAFF.

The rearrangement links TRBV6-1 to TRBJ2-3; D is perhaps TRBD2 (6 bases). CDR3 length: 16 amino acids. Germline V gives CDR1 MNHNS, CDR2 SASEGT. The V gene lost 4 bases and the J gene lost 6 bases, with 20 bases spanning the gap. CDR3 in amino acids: CASSGDLAPTGDTQYF. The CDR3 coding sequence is TGTGCCAGCAGTGGAGATCTAGCGCCTACGGGGGATACGCAGTATTTT.

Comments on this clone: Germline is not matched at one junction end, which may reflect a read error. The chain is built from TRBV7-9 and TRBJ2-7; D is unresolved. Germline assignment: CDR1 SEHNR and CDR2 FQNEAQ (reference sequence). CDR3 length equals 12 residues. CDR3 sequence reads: CASSLGPAYADF. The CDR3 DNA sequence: TGTGCCAGCAGCTTAGGGCCCGCTTATGCGGACTTC. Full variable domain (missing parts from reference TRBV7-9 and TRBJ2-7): DTGVSQNPRHKITKRGQNVTFRCDPISEHNRLYWYRQTLGQGPEFLTYFQNEAQLEKSRLLSDRFSAERPKGSFSTLEIQRTEQGDSAMYLCASSLGPAYADFGPGTRLTVT.

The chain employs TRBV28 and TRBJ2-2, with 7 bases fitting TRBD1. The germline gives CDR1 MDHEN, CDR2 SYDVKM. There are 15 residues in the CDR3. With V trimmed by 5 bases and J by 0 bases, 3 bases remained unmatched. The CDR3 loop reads CASSRQGANTGELFF. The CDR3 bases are TGTGCCAGCAGTAGACAGGGAGCGAACACCGGGGAGCTGTTTTTT.

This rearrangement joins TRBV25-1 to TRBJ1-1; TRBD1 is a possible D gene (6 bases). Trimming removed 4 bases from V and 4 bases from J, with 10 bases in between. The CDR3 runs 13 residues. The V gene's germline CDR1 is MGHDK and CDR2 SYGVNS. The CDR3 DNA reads TGTGCCAGCAGTGTCGGACAGACCACTGAAGCTTTCTTT. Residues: CASSVGQTTEAFF.

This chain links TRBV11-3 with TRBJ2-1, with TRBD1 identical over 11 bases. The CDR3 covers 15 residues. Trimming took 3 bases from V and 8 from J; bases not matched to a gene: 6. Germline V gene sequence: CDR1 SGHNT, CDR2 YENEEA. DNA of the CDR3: TGTGCCAGCAGCTTTCGGACAGGGGGCACCGATGAGCAGTTCTTC. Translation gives CASSFRTGGTDEQFF.

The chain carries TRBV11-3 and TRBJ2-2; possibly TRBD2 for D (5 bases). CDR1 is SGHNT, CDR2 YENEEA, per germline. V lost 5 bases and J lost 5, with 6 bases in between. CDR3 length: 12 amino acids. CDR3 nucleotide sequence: TGTGCCAGCAGCCGAGGGACCGGGGAGCTGTTTTTT. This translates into CASSRGTGELFF. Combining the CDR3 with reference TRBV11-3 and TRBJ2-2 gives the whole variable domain EAGVVQSPRYKIIEKKQPVAFWCNPISGHNTLYWYLQNLGQGPELLIRYENEEAVDDSQLPKDRFSAERLKGVDSTLKIQPAELGDSAVYLCASSRGTGELFFGEGSRLTVL.

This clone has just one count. The CDR3 DNA sequence: TGTGCCAGCAGCCTTCGAAGGGGATACGAGCAGTACTTC. Protein product: CASSLRRGYEQYF. The chain couples TRBV7-6 to TRBJ2-7, with D perhaps TRBD1 (5 bases). Germline CDR1 reads SGHVS; CDR2 reads FNYEAQ. There are 13 residues in the CDR3. Between the trimmed V and J ends, which lost 5 bases and 4 bases, there was a span of 12 bases.

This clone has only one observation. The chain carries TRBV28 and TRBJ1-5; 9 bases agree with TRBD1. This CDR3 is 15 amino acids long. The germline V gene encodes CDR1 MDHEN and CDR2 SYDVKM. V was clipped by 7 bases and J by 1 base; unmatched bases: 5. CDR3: CASMDRGLSNQPQHF. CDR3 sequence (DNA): TGTGCCAGCATGGACAGGGGATTGAGCAATCAGCCCCAGCATTTT.

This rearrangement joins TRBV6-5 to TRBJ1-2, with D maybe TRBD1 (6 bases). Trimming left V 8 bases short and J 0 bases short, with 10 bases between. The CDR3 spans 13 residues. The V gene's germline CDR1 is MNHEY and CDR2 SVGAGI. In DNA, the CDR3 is TGTGCCAGCCAAGACAGGCCTAACTATGGCTACACCTTC. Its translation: CASQDRPNYGYTF.